One TCR beta chain is described in this entry. The CDR3 has 15 amino acids. Germline CDR1 and CDR2: SEHNR and FQNEAQ (reference sequence). J gave up 4 bases and V 7 bases, and 10 bases lay outside the gene matches. Data came from immunoSEQ multiplex PCR; TCRdb stores just in-frame clones and leaves some out. The sample includes roughly 100,000 clones, about 88% of them seen just once. The sample comes from a study of cytomegalovirus exposure and HLA in healthy donors. The sequence was collected from a woman under 30 in good health and CMV-seropositive. The chain is built from TRBV7-9 and TRBJ1-3; 7 nucleotides agree with TRBD1. The sample taken for sequencing was PBMCs. CDR3 nucleotide sequence: TGTGCCAGCACCTCATCCGGGACAGCGGGAAACACCATATATTTT. Amino acid sequence: CASTSSGTAGNTIYF.